This T cell receptor (beta chain) was captured by sequencing in a study of blood T cell repertoires in COVID-19. Across the whole study: Collection of acute and convalescent COVID-19 samples took place in the United States, Italy and Spain. Sources were T cells, B-cell-depleted T cells, or PBMCs; the material itself was cDNA or gDNA.

How the authors handled the data: Amplification of reference gene primers was used by the study to estimate nucleated cell counts. Only in-frame clones appear in the TCRdb table, and some are missing; sequencing was by immunoSEQ multiplex PCR. V and J calls and clone size are as listed in that table; D and trimming were resolved from the DNA. The sample yields 140,000 to 150,000 clones, approximately 86% seen once. This CDR3 is 14 amino acids long. Germline V lookup: CDR1 GTSNPN, CDR2 SVGIG (reference sequence). Deletions cut 2 bases from V and 4 bases from J, with 14 bases between. The chain uses TRBV30 and TRBJ1-2; D ambiguous. The receptor was isolated from a woman aged 45-59 years with acute or convalescent COVID-19. Specimen: peripheral blood. The CDR3 DNA reads TGTGCCTGGAGTCGCCATGGTGAGGCCTATGGCTACACCTTC. Its protein is CAWSRHGEAYGYTF.